The entry that follows covers one T cell receptor (beta chain) sequence. Its antigen is not known. The PCR ran on 60 Vbeta and 13 Jbeta primers. The table came from immunoSEQ multiplex PCR; TCRdb's copy has only in-frame clones and leaves some out. The data show about 140,000 clones, with roughly 80% seen just once and about 3.1% held by the top ten. The data belong to a study of cytomegalovirus exposure and HLA in healthy donors. With 7 bases removed from V and 2 bases from J, the gap between germline ends came to 11 bases. CDR3 size: 13 residues. The germline gives CDR1 MNHEY, CDR2 SMNVEV (reference sequence). The study, taken as a whole, reports: An Asian-associated ancestry cluster reportedly showed fewer N-insertions than the approximately 630-donor mean in a later analysis.

The receptor's source is a male donor in good health and CMV-seronegative. Sequencing was carried out using PBMCs. The gene calls are TRBV27 and TRBJ1-1, with a tentative D call TRBD1 (5 bases). The CDR3 spells CASKPTANTEAFF. CDR3 nucleotide sequence: TGTGCCAGCAAACCGACAGCAAACACTGAAGCTTTCTTT.